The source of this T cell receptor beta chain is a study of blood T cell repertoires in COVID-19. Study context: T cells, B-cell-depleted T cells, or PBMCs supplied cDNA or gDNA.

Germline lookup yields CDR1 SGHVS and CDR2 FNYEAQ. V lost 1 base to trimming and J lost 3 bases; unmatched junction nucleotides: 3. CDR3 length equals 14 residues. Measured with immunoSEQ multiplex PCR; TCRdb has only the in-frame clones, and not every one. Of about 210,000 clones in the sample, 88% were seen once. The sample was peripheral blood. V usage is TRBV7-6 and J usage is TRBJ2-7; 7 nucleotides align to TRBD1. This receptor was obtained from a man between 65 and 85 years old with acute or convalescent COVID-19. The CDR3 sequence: CASSLGGQNYEQYF. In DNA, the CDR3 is TGTGCCAGCAGCTTAGGGGGACAGAACTACGAGCAGTACTTC.